Each of the 23 T cell receptor beta chains below was sequenced from the same sample in a study of blood T cells in healthy people across ages. A J-beta primer mix and a sample-barcoded 5' primer were used in a second PCR of about 7 to 12 cycles. One entry per CDR3 protein results from TCRdb running MiXCR on the 5' RACE reads. The sample lists about 1,400,000 distinct CDR3 sequences; 42% were seen once. Input material: blood. These receptors were taken from a woman under 30 in good health.

CDR3 residues: CASSGNRGQRDEQFF. In DNA form, the CDR3 reads TGTGCCAGCAGTGGAAACAGGGGGCAAAGGGATGAGCAGTTCTTC. J is TRBJ2-1 and V is TRBV6-6, with 9 nucleotides matching TRBD1. CDR1 is MNHNY, CDR2 SVGAGI, per germline (reference sequence). With 5 bases clipped from V and 8 bases from J, the junction kept 10 bases outside the gene matches. CDR3 size: 15 residues.

The chain has TRBV12-3 or TRBV12-4 and TRBJ1-2; D not resolved. The CDR3 loop spans 12 amino acids. V was pared by 2 bases and J by 8 bases, with 9 bases between. Here the CDR3 DNA reads TGTGCCAGCAGTTTATACATAACCGGCTACACCTTC. Translating it yields CASSLYITGYTF.

The rearrangement links TRBV2 to TRBJ2-4; TRBD2 might be the D (5 bases). The germline V gene has CDR1 SNHLY and CDR2 FYNNEI. Trimming removed 8 bases from V and 0 bases from J, with 17 bases in between. The CDR3 has 16 amino acids. CDR3 nucleotide sequence: TGTGCCAGCCTCTCACCCGGGGAACTAGCCAAAAACATTCAGTACTTC. The encoded protein is CASLSPGELAKNIQYF.

This clonotype was recorded a few times. The chain joins TRBV5-1 to TRBJ2-3, with 7 bases lining up with TRBD2. Trimming at V came to 4 bases and at J to 6 bases, leaving 11 bases not matched to a gene. This CDR3 spans 15 amino acids. Germline V CDR1 and CDR2: SGHRS, YFSETQ. This chain's CDR3 is CASSPTLADKDTQYF. The CDR3 nucleotides are TGCGCCAGCAGCCCCACCCTAGCGGATAAGGATACGCAGTATTTT.

This clonotype was detected only a few times. The chain employs TRBV2 and TRBJ2-1; 9 nucleotides align to TRBD1. Trimming cost V 3 bases and J 10 bases; bases outside gene matches: 10. Germline assignment: CDR1 SNHLY and CDR2 FYNNEI. This CDR3 is built from 15 residues. DNA of the CDR3: TGTGCCAGCAGTGATCCGGGACAGGGCCTCCCGGAGCAGTTCTTC. Encoded protein: CASSDPGQGLPEQFF.

This clonotype appeared a few times. This chain connects TRBV20-1 to TRBJ2-7; D remains unclear. V lost 6 bases to trimming and J lost 3 bases, with 15 bases between them. Germline values: CDR1 DFQATT, CDR2 SNEGSKA (reference sequence). CDR3 length: 13 residues. The CDR3 here is CSAFGTNFYEQYF. The DNA for the CDR3 is TGCAGTGCCTTTGGCACCAACTTCTACGAGCAGTACTTC.

This sequence joins TRBV12-3 or TRBV12-4 and TRBJ1-5; D unclear. V was clipped by 3 bases and J by 0 bases, with 9 bases between them. This CDR3 is built from 15 residues. This CDR3 reads CASSLVSGSNQPQHF. CDR3 bases: TGTGCCAGCAGTTTGGTTTCAGGTAGCAATCAGCCCCAGCATTTT.

This clonotype has more than one count but fewer than ten. The V gene is TRBV5-1, the J gene TRBJ2-7; D remains unclear. Trimming removed 1 base at V and 3 bases at J, with 23 bases between. Germline values: CDR1 SGHRS, CDR2 YFSETQ. The length of the CDR3 is 18 residues. CDR3 nucleotides: TGCGCCAGCAGCTTGATTGGAACGGTGGAGCTCGGAAGCTACGAGCAGTACTTC. Protein product: CASSLIGTVELGSYEQYF.

This clonotype was counted between two and nine times. V is TRBV27 and J is TRBJ2-1, with TRBD1 as a possible D gene (6 bases). The germline CDR1 and CDR2 sequences are MNHEY and SMNVEV (reference sequence). The CDR3 has 15 amino acids. Trimming took 6 bases from V and 4 from J, leaving 16 bases between them. The CDR3 bases are TGTGCCAGCAGGCTAGGGCTAGGGACATACAATGAGCAGTTCTTC. Translation: CASRLGLGTYNEQFF.

This clonotype appeared a few times. The V gene is TRBV3-1, the J gene TRBJ2-2; no reliable D call. V lost 5 bases, J lost 10 bases, and 8 bases lay in between. The length of the CDR3 is 11 residues. Germline V lookup: CDR1 LGHDT, CDR2 YNNKEL (reference sequence). Here the CDR3 reads CASSLWEELFF. The CDR3 DNA follows: TGTGCCAGCAGCTTGTGGGAGGAGCTGTTTTTT.

J is TRBJ2-3 and V is TRBV9, with D possibly TRBD2 on 6 matching bases. From germline, CDR1 is SGDLS and CDR2 YYNGEE. The CDR3 sequence is 15 residues long. V was cut by 4 bases and J by 5 bases, with 17 bases left in between. CDR3 bases: TGTGCCAGCAGCTTAACGGAGGGCGCTGGAGATACGCAGTATTTT. Protein: CASSLTEGAGDTQYF.

The genes are TRBV20-1 and TRBJ2-5; 10 nucleotides align to TRBD2. The germline gives CDR1 DFQATT, CDR2 SNEGSKA (reference sequence). Trimming took 5 bases from V and 7 from J; bases not matched to a gene: 10. The CDR3 extends over 14 amino acids. CDR3 loop: CSAQAGGPKVTQYF. In nucleotides, the CDR3 is TGCAGTGCTCAAGCGGGAGGGCCTAAGGTGACCCAGTACTTC.

Regarding this clonotype: A read error may explain this, as a much larger clone is one base away. This chain links TRBV2 with TRBJ2-5; D remains ambiguous. This CDR3 spans 14 amino acids. The V gene lost 6 bases and the J gene lost 2 bases, with 13 bases spanning the gap. Germline V gene data show CDR1 as SNHLY and CDR2 as FYNNEI. CDR3 in amino acids: CASRPETTQETQYF. CDR3 DNA: TGTGCCAGCAGGCCTGAGACCACACAAGAGACCCAGTACTTC.

The rearrangement uses TRBV5-1 and TRBJ1-1; 7 bases match TRBD1. V lost 4 bases and J lost 6; bases outside the gene matches: 12. CDR1 and CDR2 from the germline V gene are SGHRS and YFSETQ. The CDR3 length is 15 residues. The DNA of the CDR3 is TGCGCCAGCAGCCCCTCGGCGGGCCAGGGGGCTGAAGCTTTCTTT. The encoded protein is CASSPSAGQGAEAFF.

The CDR3, as DNA: TGTGCCAGCACCCCAGCTGGCCGGACAGGCTATGGCTACACCTTC. Protein sequence: CASTPAGRTGYGYTF. The rearrangement joins TRBV7-3 to TRBJ1-2, with 7 bases fitting TRBD1. Germline lookup yields CDR1 SGHTA and CDR2 FQGTGA. V gave up 7 bases and J gave up 4 bases; unmatched junction bases: 12. The CDR3 runs to 15 residues.

This clonotype has a single count. V gene TRBV3-1 combines with J gene TRBJ1-2; maybe TRBD1 (5 bases). The CDR3 is made up of 14 amino acids. The germline V gene has CDR1 LGHDT and CDR2 YNNKEL (reference sequence). With 0 bases removed from V and 4 bases from J, the gap between germline ends came to 9 bases. CDR3 sequence: CASSQDVGVYGYTF. DNA of the CDR3: TGTGCCAGCAGCCAAGATGTGGGGGTCTATGGCTACACCTTC.

This chain links TRBV6-5 with TRBJ2-1, with 8 positions matching TRBD1. Trimming took 8 bases from V and 9 from J; bases not matched to a gene: 9. CDR3 length: 13 amino acids. The germline gives CDR1 MNHEY, CDR2 SVGAGI. This CDR3 is CASGTGQGSEQFF. CDR3 in DNA: TGTGCCAGCGGCACTGGACAGGGTAGTGAGCAGTTCTTC.

This clonotype was counted a single time. The chain joins TRBV6-1 to TRBJ1-2; D is unresolved. The CDR3 has 12 residues. In germline, CDR1 is MNHNS, CDR2 SASEGT. Trimming left V 7 bases short and J 4 bases short, with 10 bases between. CDR3 region: CASKEEFYGYTF. The CDR3 DNA is TGTGCCAGCAAGGAAGAGTTCTATGGCTACACCTTC.

The rearrangement uses TRBV12-3 or TRBV12-4 and TRBJ2-3; the D is unclear. Trimming removed 2 bases at V and 11 bases at J, with 11 bases between. The CDR3 is 12 residues long. The DNA of the CDR3 is TGTGCCAGCAGTTTAAGAGCAGATGTGCAGTATTTT. Translation: CASSLRADVQYF.

This clonotype was counted between two and nine times. This sequence joins TRBV20-1 and TRBJ2-3; 10 bases line up with TRBD2. With 1 base clipped from V and 2 bases from J, the junction kept 3 bases outside the gene matches. From germline, CDR1 is DFQATT and CDR2 SNEGSKA (reference sequence). The CDR3 sequence is 15 residues long. CDR3 protein: CSARGTSGPTDTQYF. DNA for the CDR3: TGCAGTGCTAGAGGGACTAGCGGACCCACAGATACGCAGTATTTT.

This chain uses TRBV3-1 with TRBJ2-3, with 15 bases matching TRBD2. There are 19 residues in the CDR3. J gave up 0 bases and V 3 bases, and 7 bases lay outside the gene matches. The germline V gene has CDR1 LGHDT and CDR2 YNNKEL (reference sequence). CDR3 protein: CASSHRGTSGGSSTDTQYF. The DNA of the CDR3 is TGTGCCAGCAGCCACCGCGGGACTAGCGGGGGGTCAAGCACAGATACGCAGTATTTT.

This clonotype was recorded a few times. The gene calls are TRBV6-5 and TRBJ2-3; the D is unclear. V gave up 6 bases and J gave up 2 bases, with 15 bases separating them. The germline CDR1 and CDR2 sequences are MNHEY and SVGAGI. CDR3 length equals 15 residues. The CDR3 loop reads CASRPGKSFTDTQYF. CDR3 DNA sequence: TGTGCCAGCAGGCCAGGAAAGTCATTCACAGATACGCAGTATTTT.

The rearrangement uses TRBV11-1 and TRBJ2-3; 14 bases fit TRBD2. This CDR3 is built from 21 residues. V gave up 0 bases and J gave up 2 bases; unmatched junction bases: 13. The germline V gene encodes CDR1 SGHAT and CDR2 FQDESV (reference sequence). The CDR3 DNA is TGTGCCAGCAGCTTAGCCCGGACTAGCGGGGGGCCGTACCCATCCACAGATACGCAGTATTTT. As protein: CASSLARTSGGPYPSTDTQYF.